The 14 T cell receptor beta chains in this list originate from one sample, sequenced in a study of blood T cell repertoires in COVID-19. Here immunoSEQ multiplex PCR was the method, and the copy in TCRdb shows in-frame clones only, minus some. The sample lists approximately 300,000 clones, roughly 90% occurring once. The sequenced material came from PBMCs or T cells enriched from blood (not recorded which). The receptors here all came from a man aged 60-69 years who had recovered from COVID-19.

The table lists this clone with a count of one. The rearrangement uses TRBV7-9 and TRBJ2-5; tentatively, D is TRBD2 (7 bases). CDR3 length equals 15 residues. Looked up from germline, CDR1 is SEHNR and CDR2 is FQNEAQ (reference sequence). Trimming took off 5 bases at V and 3 bases at J, with 16 bases between the two ends. CDR3 nucleotides: TGTGCCAGCAGCCGGCGGGGGCTCTCGGAAGAGACCCAGTACTTC. Its translation: CASSRRGLSEETQYF.

The genes are TRBV3-1 (or the pseudogene TRBV3-2) and TRBJ2-5; D is ambiguous. Trimming stripped 4 bases from V and 5 bases from J, with 11 bases between. This CDR3 has 13 amino acids. Germline V CDR1 and CDR2: LGHDT, YNNKEL (reference sequence). CDR3 residues: CASSLPGTETQYF. In DNA, the CDR3 is TGTGCCAGCAGCCTTCCGGGTACGGAGACCCAGTACTTC.

This chain joins TRBV19 and TRBJ1-2, with D hard to call. The CDR3 runs to 14 residues. Looked up from germline, CDR1 is LNHDA and CDR2 is SQIVND (reference sequence). The germline V and J ends were trimmed by 4 bases and 5 bases, with 14 bases remaining between them. CDR3 nucleotides: TGTGCCAGTAGTACCACTTACGGGGAATATGGCTACACCTTC. This gives the protein CASSTTYGEYGYTF.

J is TRBJ1-3 and V is TRBV7-6, with D perhaps TRBD1 (5 bases). Germline V gene data show CDR1 as SGHVS and CDR2 as FNYEAQ. CDR3 size: 17 residues. The V end lost 3 bases, the J end lost 0 bases, and 15 bases lay between the germline ends. The CDR3 spells CASSLTRPGVSGNTIYF. The DNA for the CDR3 is TGTGCCAGCAGCTTGACCAGGCCGGGGGTCTCTGGAAACACCATATATTTT. The whole variable domain, remainder taken from reference TRBV7-6 and TRBJ1-3, is GAGVSQSPRYKVTKRGQDVALRCDPISGHVSLYWYRQALGQGPEFLTYFNYEAQQDKSGLPNDRFSAERPEGSISTLTIQRTEQRDSAMYRCASSLTRPGVSGNTIYFGEGSWLTVV.

The rearrangement uses TRBV11-1 and TRBJ2-1; 8 nucleotides agree with TRBD1. The germline CDR1 and CDR2 sequences are SGHAT and FQDESV (reference sequence). This CDR3 contains 13 residues. The trim removed 1 base at V and 8 bases at J, leaving 1 base unmatched. CDR3 sequence: CASSLGTGHEQFF. Here the CDR3 DNA reads TGTGCCAGCAGCTTAGGGACAGGGCATGAGCAGTTCTTC.

DNA for the CDR3: TGTGCCAGCAGCCAGACAGGGATACTGTCGGAGCAGTACTTC. This translates into CASSQTGILSEQYF. This chain connects TRBV3-1 (or the pseudogene TRBV3-2) to TRBJ2-7; 7 nucleotides align to TRBD1. V lost 3 bases, J lost 7 bases, and 9 bases stayed unmatched. The V gene's germline CDR1 is LGHDT and CDR2 YNNKEL (reference sequence). This CDR3 is 14 amino acids long.

The V gene is TRBV4-1, the J gene TRBJ2-5; possibly TRBD2 for D (6 bases). Trimming removed 5 bases at V and 0 bases at J, with 16 bases between. Germline assignment: CDR1 MGHRA and CDR2 YSYEKL. The CDR3 length is 16 residues. Here the CDR3 DNA reads TGCGCCAGCAGCTATGATGTTAGCGGTTACCAAGAGACCCAGTACTTC. Protein product: CASSYDVSGYQETQYF.

The CDR3 loop is CASSYGDRGSPLHF. CDR3 coding DNA: TGTGCCAGCAGTTACGGGGACAGGGGTTCACCCCTCCACTTT. The chain uses TRBV6-2 or TRBV6-3 and TRBJ1-6; 10 bases are shared with TRBD1. Germline CDR1 MNHEY, CDR2 SVGEGT. The J segment lost 9 bases and the V segment lost 2 bases, leaving 1 base of the junction unmatched. This CDR3 spans 14 amino acids.

CDR3 in DNA: TGTGCCTGGAGTGTGGACAGGGGGGCCAACGTCCTGACTTTC. This gives the protein CAWSVDRGANVLTF. The chain uses TRBV30 and TRBJ2-6, with 7 bases aligning to TRBD1. CDR1 and CDR2 from the germline V gene are GTSNPN and SVGIG (reference sequence). CDR3 length: 14 amino acids. V gave up 0 bases and J gave up 4 bases; unmatched junction bases: 0.

The genes are TRBV6-1 and TRBJ2-5; D ambiguous. The V gene's germline CDR1 is MNHNS and CDR2 SASEGT. The CDR3 is made up of 14 amino acids. Trimming left V 2 bases short and J 5 bases short, with 12 bases between. DNA for the CDR3: TGTGCCAGCAGTGAACGGCCCCCGAGGGAGACCCAGTACTTC. Amino acid sequence: CASSERPPRETQYF.

This chain joins TRBV12-3 or TRBV12-4 and TRBJ1-3, with unresolved D. V lost 9 bases, J lost 4 bases, and 7 bases lay in between. The CDR3 has 11 amino acids. In DNA, the CDR3 is TGTGCCAGGGCCCAAGGAAACACCATATATTTT. It yields the protein CARAQGNTIYF.

The J gene is TRBJ2-3, the V gene TRBV7-9, with 15 nucleotides matching TRBD2. This CDR3 is built from 15 residues. The J segment lost 3 bases and the V segment lost 7 bases, leaving 2 bases of the junction unmatched. CDR1 and CDR2 (germline): SEHNR, FQNEAQ (reference sequence). This CDR3 is CASTGTSGGTDTQYF. As DNA, the CDR3 is TGTGCCAGCACCGGGACTAGCGGGGGGACAGATACGCAGTATTTT.

The chain is built from TRBV5-1 and TRBJ1-4, with 7 positions matching TRBD1. J gave up 3 bases and V 4 bases, and 3 bases lay outside the gene matches. This CDR3 spans 14 amino acids. Germline assignment: CDR1 SGHRS and CDR2 YFSETQ. The CDR3 region has the DNA TGCGCCAGCAGCATGGGGACAGCTAATGAAAAACTGTTTTTT. This sequence encodes CASSMGTANEKLFF.

The J gene is TRBJ1-2, the V gene TRBV5-6; D is possibly TRBD1 (6 bases). Per germline, CDR1 SGHDT and CDR2 YYEEEE. Trimming removed 6 bases from V and 4 bases from J, with 22 bases in between. The CDR3 covers 16 residues. The DNA for the CDR3 is TGTGCCAGCACCTGGACAGCTACTGGTCGTGGCTATGGCTACACCTTC. Protein product: CASTWTATGRGYGYTF.